This T cell receptor beta chain comes out of a study of response to subunit inactivated influenza vaccine (dated by TCRdb to the late 2010s). Regarding the research as a whole: To follow how T cells responded to a trivalent subunit inactivated influenza vaccine, the researchers relied on deep quantitative profiling of the T cell receptor repertoire. Overall study results and their limits: The authors proposed that each seasonal influenza vaccination may bring in only a limited number of new T cells.

The V and J ends are trimmed by 8 bases and 1 base, leaving 6 bases between them. There are 12 amino acids in the CDR3, from cysteine to phenylalanine inclusive. Only the CDR3 portion is preserved as DNA: 36 bases, with reading frame beginning at the first base. Based on the germline V gene, the CDR1 and CDR2 sequences are WSHSY and SAAADI. Library prep was done by RT-PCR. The instrument was an Illumina HiSeq 2500. TCRdb reprocessed the public reads (quality trimming at Q25 with fastp, clone calling with MiXCR) and kept in-frame beta chains. A single entry per CDR3 protein holds the most common genes and DNA from its merged rows. In this sample the table shows approximately 700,000 distinct CDR3 sequences, approximately 15% of which occur a single time. Of the sample, roughly 11% falls within the top ten clones. With regard to this clonotype: Its antigen remains unidentified. Base qualities are not recorded, but no much larger clone differs from it by a single base.

The sequence was collected from a man aged 45-65 years who received an inactivated influenza vaccine. Donor details come from another sample of the same person, matched by shared clones. The rearrangement combines TRBV10-2 with TRBJ1-3; tentative D gene TRBD1, with 5 bases matching. The sample in question was PBMCs from blood, obtained roughly 12 days after vaccination. This receptor has the CDR3 CASGGSGNTIYF. The DNA sequence reads TGCGCCAGCGGGGGATCTGGAAACACCATATATTTT.